Listed below are T cell receptor beta chains from one sample, sequenced in a study of blood T cell repertoires in COVID-19. Method: immunoSEQ multiplex PCR; TCRdb's copy keeps in-frame clones and lacks some. The sample lists roughly 60,000 clones, over 75% occurring once. Source material: peripheral blood. Source of these receptors: a woman at least 80 years old with acute or convalescent COVID-19. The CDR3 runs from the conserved cysteine through the conserved F or W. D genes are given only for firm matches. Clone size is not always given. Where it is, it says once, few, many or a class for expanded clones.

V gene: TRBV5-1
D gene: TRBD1
clone size: few
J gene: TRBJ2-1
CDR3 DNA: TGCGCCAGCAGCTTGGAGGACAGGGACTTCGATGAGCAGTTCTTC
CDR3 protein: CASSLEDRDFDEQFF

V gene: TRBV7-9
D gene: TRBD1
clone size: -
J gene: TRBJ1-5
CDR3 DNA: TGTGCCAGCAGCTTAACAGGGGGCAAACAGCCCCAGCATTTT
CDR3 protein: CASSLTGGKQPQHF

V gene: TRBV5-1
D gene: -
clone size: -
J gene: TRBJ2-5
CDR3 DNA: TGCGCCAGCAGCTTGGAGTATACAAAGACCCAGTACTTC
CDR3 protein: CASSLEYTKTQYF

V gene: TRBV30
D gene: -
clone size: -
J gene: TRBJ2-1
CDR3 DNA: TGTGCCTGGGGCTTTAGCTCCTACAATGAGCAGTTCTTC
CDR3 protein: CAWGFSSYNEQFF

V gene: TRBV7-2
D gene: TRBD2
clone size: once
J gene: TRBJ2-5
CDR3 DNA: TGTGCCAGCAGCTTAGTCAGCGGGGGGGCGAAAGAGACCCAGTACTTC
CDR3 protein: CASSLVSGGAKETQYF

V gene: TRBV4-2
D gene: -
clone size: -
J gene: TRBJ1-3
CDR3 DNA: TGTGCCAGCAGCCAAGATGTGGGGAGCTCTGGAAACACCATATATTTT
CDR3 protein: CASSQDVGSSGNTIYF

V gene: TRBV19
D gene: -
clone size: -
J gene: TRBJ1-2
CDR3 DNA: TGTGCCAGTAGTGTTGGGAGCAGGGGCACCTATGGCTACACCTTC
CDR3 protein: CASSVGSRGTYGYTF

V gene: TRBV19
D gene: TRBD2
clone size: few
J gene: TRBJ2-2
CDR3 DNA: TGTGCCAGTCAGACTAGCGGGAGCGGGGAGCTGTTTTTT
CDR3 protein: CASQTSGSGELFF

V gene: TRBV20-1
D gene: -
clone size: -
J gene: TRBJ1-1
CDR3 DNA: TGCAGTGTCTTGGGGGGCACTGAAGCTTTCTTT
CDR3 protein: CSVLGGTEAFF

V gene: TRBV28
D gene: -
clone size: few
J gene: TRBJ1-2
CDR3 DNA: TGTGCCAGCAGTTTATCAAGACTTGAATATGGCTACACCTTC
CDR3 protein: CASSLSRLEYGYTF